Below are 20 T cell receptor beta chains sequenced from a single sample in a study of T-cell reconstitution after alpha-beta-depleted transplantation in children. This sample's TCRbeta library carried unique molecular identifier barcodes. Each CDR3 protein is one row after TCRdb ran MiXCR on the PCR reads. The sample has hundreds of thousands of distinct CDR3 sequences, roughly 15% seen once. The material sequenced was PBMCs from the stem cell graft donor, taken from the stem cell graft. These receptor sequences come from a human donor who donated a stem cell graft to a child with acute myeloid leukemia.

This clonotype has at least ten counts. The chain carries TRBV20-1 and TRBJ1-4; 7 positions agree with TRBD1. The germline CDR1 and CDR2 sequences are DFQATT and SNEGSKA (reference sequence). The junction had 4 bases not matched to a gene; V was cut back by 6 bases and J by 3 bases. The CDR3 sequence is 13 residues long. This CDR3 reads CSARDSPNEKLFF. For the CDR3, the DNA is TGCAGTGCCAGGGACAGCCCTAATGAAAAACTGTTTTTT.

Many counts were recorded for this clonotype. V usage is TRBV29-1 and J usage is TRBJ1-1, with D possibly being TRBD1 (5 bases). This CDR3 contains 15 residues. Germline values: CDR1 SQVTM, CDR2 ANQGSEA. The V end was cut by 7 bases, the J end by 0 bases, with 18 bases between. The CDR3: CSAWTQAGMNTEAFF. The DNA for the CDR3 is TGCAGCGCTTGGACTCAGGCAGGGATGAACACTGAAGCTTTCTTT.

At least ten counts were recorded for this clonotype. This rearrangement joins TRBV20-1 to TRBJ2-5; either TRBD1 or TRBD2 may supply D (7 bases each). Trimming removed 5 bases at V and 4 bases at J, with 14 bases between. CDR1 DFQATT and CDR2 SNEGSKA come from the germline V gene (reference sequence). The CDR3 covers 13 residues. In nucleotides, the CDR3 is TGCAGTGCTGGGGAGGGGGCAGGAGAGACCCAGTACTTC. This codes for CSAGEGAGETQYF.

This clonotype was seen at least ten times. The genes are TRBV29-1 and TRBJ2-1; TRBD2 matches 11 bases. The CDR3 consists of 13 residues. The J segment lost 16 bases and the V segment lost 1 base, leaving 9 bases of the junction unmatched. Germline V lookup: CDR1 SQVTM, CDR2 ANQGSEA. CDR3 nucleotides: TGCAGCGTTGAAGCCCGACTAGCGGGGATGTCTTTCTTC. Translation: CSVEARLAGMSFF.

Note on this clonotype: A junction end diverges from the germline sequence, so it may reflect a read error. The CDR3: CTSSFKEGLLSYEQYF. CDR3 nucleotide sequence: TGTACCAGCAGTTTCAAGGAGGGGCTTCTCTCCTACGAGCAGTACTTC. V gene TRBV12-3 or TRBV12-4 combines with J gene TRBJ2-7; perhaps TRBD2 as D (6 bases). CDR3 size: 16 residues.

This clonotype was detected only a few times. This chain joins TRBV4-3 and TRBJ2-7; perhaps D is TRBD1 or TRBD2 (5 bases each). The CDR3 is 14 amino acids. CDR1 LGHNA and CDR2 YSLEER come from the germline V gene. Trimming stripped 0 bases from V and 4 bases from J, with 10 bases between. The CDR3, as DNA: TGCGCCAGCAGCCAAGATAGGGGAGAATACGAGCAGTACTTC. Translated: CASSQDRGEYEQYF.

This clonotype showed up just a few times. This rearrangement joins TRBV6-1 to TRBJ2-7; maybe TRBD2 (6 bases). The CDR3 is 14 amino acids. V was clipped by 1 base and J by 5 bases, with 12 bases between them. Germline V CDR1 and CDR2: MNHNS, SASEGT. CDR3 sequence reads: CASSEGGAPHEQYV. The CDR3, as DNA: TGTGCCAGCAGTGAAGGCGGGGCCCCCCACGAGCAGTACGTC.

This clonotype was recorded at least ten times. The chain joins TRBV20-1 to TRBJ1-1; D possibly corresponds to TRBD1 (6 bases). The CDR3 contains 15 residues. Germline V gene sequence: CDR1 DFQATT, CDR2 SNEGSKA (reference sequence). V was pared by 5 bases and J by 4 bases, with 20 bases between. The CDR3 loop reads CSASGTPISGTEAFF. The CDR3 coding sequence is TGCAGTGCTTCCGGGACACCCATTTCGGGCACTGAAGCTTTCTTT.

This clonotype was seen repeatedly, ten times or more. The rearrangement uses TRBV20-1 and TRBJ1-2; D is ambiguous. Germline CDR1 DFQATT, CDR2 SNEGSKA (reference sequence). CDR3 length: 11 residues. The V end was cut by 1 base, the J end by 4 bases, with 4 bases between. CDR3 amino acids: CSARVIYGYTF. CDR3 in DNA: TGCAGTGCTAGAGTAATCTATGGCTACACCTTC.

This clonotype was found a few times. The rearrangement uses TRBV7-9 and TRBJ2-7, with D possibly matching TRBD1 (6 bases). The CDR3 covers 14 residues. In germline, CDR1 is SEHNR, CDR2 FQNEAQ (reference sequence). V lost 3 bases and J 5 bases, leaving 14 bases between the germline ends. CDR3 DNA sequence: TGTGCCAGCAGCTTTAGTTCAGGGGCGGACGAGCAGTACGTC. Amino acid sequence: CASSFSSGADEQYV.

This clonotype was counted many times. This chain joins TRBV12-3 or TRBV12-4 and TRBJ2-7; D might be TRBD1 or TRBD2, each matching 5 bases. The CDR3 has 14 residues. V was clipped by 5 bases and J by 3 bases, with 14 bases between them. CDR3 coding DNA: TGTGCCAGCAGTCCTGGCCCAGGGAGCTACGAGCAGTACTTC. Protein: CASSPGPGSYEQYF.

This clonotype was seen repeatedly, ten times or more. This chain connects TRBV29-1 to TRBJ2-4; no reliable D call. The CDR3 runs 13 residues. V lost 2 bases, J lost 1 base, and 6 bases lay in between. In germline, CDR1 is SQVTM, CDR2 ANQGSEA. Written as DNA, the CDR3 is TGCAGCGTTGAAATCGGGGCCAAAAACATTCAGTACTTC. This codes for CSVEIGAKNIQYF.

Ten or more counts support this clonotype. The CDR3 nucleotides read TGCGCCAGCAAAGTTGGAGCCTTGCTGTTTTTT. Encoded protein: CASKVGALLFF. The chain employs TRBV10-2 and TRBJ1-4; D is undetermined. This CDR3 contains 11 residues. The V end lost 7 bases, the J end lost 14 bases, and 14 bases lay between the germline ends. Germline V lookup: CDR1 WSHSY, CDR2 SAAADI.

As concerns this clonotype: An end of the junction differs from the germline gene, which may be a read error. V gene TRBV20-1 combines with J gene TRBJ1-4; 9 bases match TRBD1. CDR3 length: 15 amino acids. The germline CDR1 and CDR2 sequences are DFQATT and SNEGSKA (reference sequence). The CDR3 reads CSARDRGFPNEKLFF. CDR3 in DNA: TGCAGTGCTCGAGACAGGGGGTTTCCCAATGAAAAACTGTTTTTT.

The gene calls are TRBV7-9 and TRBJ1-1; D not certain. The length of the CDR3 is 14 residues. V was trimmed by 2 bases and J by 8 bases, leaving 15 bases between them. The germline V gene has CDR1 SEHNR and CDR2 FQNEAQ (reference sequence). The CDR3 region has the DNA TGTGCCAGCAGCTTAATAGGGTTTAACGGGGAAGCTTTCTTT. Translating gives CASSLIGFNGEAFF.

This clonotype was observed at least ten times. The rearrangement joins TRBV10-3 to TRBJ2-1; maybe TRBD2 (5 bases). Germline CDR1 ENHRY, CDR2 SYGVKD. Deletions cut 5 bases from V and 4 bases from J, with 9 bases between. This CDR3 comprises 13 residues. The CDR3 nucleotides are TGTGCCATCAGTCAGACTAAATACAATGAGCAGTTCTTC. Translating gives CAISQTKYNEQFF.

This clonotype was recorded at least ten times. This chain connects TRBV9 to TRBJ2-5; no reliable D call. Looked up from germline, CDR1 is SGDLS and CDR2 is YYNGEE. CDR3 length: 15 amino acids. V gave up 0 bases and J gave up 2 bases, with 11 bases separating them. CDR3: CASSVDGGRQETQYF. CDR3 nucleotide sequence: TGTGCCAGCAGCGTAGACGGCGGCCGACAAGAGACCCAGTACTTC.

Ten or more counts support this clonotype. This chain uses TRBV12-3 or TRBV12-4 with TRBJ2-1; D not certain. The V end lost 6 bases, the J end lost 5 bases, and 14 bases lay between the germline ends. The CDR3 is 14 amino acids. The CDR3 DNA is TGTGCCAGCAGACTGACACGACAAAACAATGAGCAGTTCTTC. It codes for CASRLTRQNNEQFF.

This chain uses TRBV24-1 with TRBJ2-3; D call uncertain. This CDR3 has 14 residues. V was trimmed by 5 bases and J by 0 bases, leaving 8 bases between them. Germline lookup yields CDR1 KGHDR and CDR2 SFDVKD. The DNA for the CDR3 is TGTGCCACCAGTGGTTCCGGAAGCACAGATACGCAGTATTTT. Translation: CATSGSGSTDTQYF.

This clonotype showed up just a few times. The rearrangement uses TRBV4-1 and TRBJ1-2; 7 nucleotides line up with TRBD1. Germline V gene sequence: CDR1 MGHRA, CDR2 YSYEKL. The V gene end was trimmed by 1 base and the J gene end by 7 bases; junction bases not matched to a gene: 9. The CDR3 totals 15 residues. The CDR3 bases are TGCGCCAGCAGCCAAGTGGATGTAGGGGGCGGTGGCTACACCTTC. As protein: CASSQVDVGGGGYTF.